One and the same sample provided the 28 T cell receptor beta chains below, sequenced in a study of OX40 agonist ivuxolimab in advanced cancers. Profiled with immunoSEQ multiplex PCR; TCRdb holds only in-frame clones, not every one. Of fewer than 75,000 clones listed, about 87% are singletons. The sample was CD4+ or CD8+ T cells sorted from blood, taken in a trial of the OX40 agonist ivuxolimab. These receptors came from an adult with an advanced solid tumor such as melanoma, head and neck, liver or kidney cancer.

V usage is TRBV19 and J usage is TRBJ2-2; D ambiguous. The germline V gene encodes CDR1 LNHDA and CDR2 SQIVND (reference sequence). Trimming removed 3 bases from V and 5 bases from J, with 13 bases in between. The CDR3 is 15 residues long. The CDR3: CASSIPGSLTGELFF. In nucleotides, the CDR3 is TGTGCCAGTAGTATTCCCGGCAGTTTAACCGGGGAGCTGTTTTTT. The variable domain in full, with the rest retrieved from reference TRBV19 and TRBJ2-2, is DGGITQSPKYLFRKEGQNVTLSCEQNLNHDAMYWYRQDPGQGLRLIYYSQIVNDFQKGDIAEGYSVSREKKESFPLTVTSAQKNPTAFYLCASSIPGSLTGELFFGEGSRLTVL.

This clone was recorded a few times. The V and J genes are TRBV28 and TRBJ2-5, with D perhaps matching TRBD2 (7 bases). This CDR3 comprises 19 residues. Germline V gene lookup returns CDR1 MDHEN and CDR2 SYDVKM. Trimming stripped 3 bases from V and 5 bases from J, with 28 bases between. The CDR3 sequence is CASSFSGRLAFKGGETQYF. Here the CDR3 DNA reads TGTGCCAGCAGTTTCTCTGGCCGACTAGCCTTTAAGGGGGGGGAGACCCAGTACTTC.

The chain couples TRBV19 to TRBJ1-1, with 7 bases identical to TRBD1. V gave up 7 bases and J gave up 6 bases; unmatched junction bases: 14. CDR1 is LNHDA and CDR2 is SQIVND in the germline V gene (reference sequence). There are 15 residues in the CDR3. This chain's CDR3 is CASTPVGQPRAEAFF. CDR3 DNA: TGTGCCAGTACCCCGGTGGGACAGCCAAGAGCTGAAGCTTTCTTT. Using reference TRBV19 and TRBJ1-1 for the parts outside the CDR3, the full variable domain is DGGITQSPKYLFRKEGQNVTLSCEQNLNHDAMYWYRQDPGQGLRLIYYSQIVNDFQKGDIAEGYSVSREKKESFPLTVTSAQKNPTAFYLCASTPVGQPRAEAFFGQGTRLTVV.

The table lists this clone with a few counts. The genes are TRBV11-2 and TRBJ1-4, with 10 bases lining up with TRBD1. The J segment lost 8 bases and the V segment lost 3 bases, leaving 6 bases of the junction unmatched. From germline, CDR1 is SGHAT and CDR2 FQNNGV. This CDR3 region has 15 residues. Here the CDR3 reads CASSFGTGVKEKLFF. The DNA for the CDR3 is TGTGCCAGCAGCTTCGGGACAGGGGTGAAGGAAAAACTGTTTTTT.

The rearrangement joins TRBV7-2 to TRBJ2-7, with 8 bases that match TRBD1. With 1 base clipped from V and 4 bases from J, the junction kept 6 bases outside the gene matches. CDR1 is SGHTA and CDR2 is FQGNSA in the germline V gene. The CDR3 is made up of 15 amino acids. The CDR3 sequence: CASSLGQGKSYEQYF. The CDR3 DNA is TGTGCCAGCAGCTTAGGACAGGGGAAGAGTTACGAGCAGTACTTC.

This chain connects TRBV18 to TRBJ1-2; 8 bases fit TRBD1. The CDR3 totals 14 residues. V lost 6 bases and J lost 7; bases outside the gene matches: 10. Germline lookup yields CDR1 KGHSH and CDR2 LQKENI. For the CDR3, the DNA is TGTGCCAGCTCTCGCACAGGGGGAGAAAGTGGCTACACCTTC. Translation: CASSRTGGESGYTF. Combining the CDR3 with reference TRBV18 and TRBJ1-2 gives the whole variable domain NAGVMQNPRHLVRRRGQEARLRCSPMKGHSHVYWYRQLPEEGLKFMVYLQKENIIDESGMPKERFSAEFPKEGPSILRIQQVVRGDSAAYFCASSRTGGESGYTFGSGTRLTVV.

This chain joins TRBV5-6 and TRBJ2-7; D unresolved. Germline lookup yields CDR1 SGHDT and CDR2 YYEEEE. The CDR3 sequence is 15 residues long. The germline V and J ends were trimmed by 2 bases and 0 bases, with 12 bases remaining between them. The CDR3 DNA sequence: TGTGCCAGCAGCTTTAGGAGATTTAACTCCTACGAGCAGTACTTC. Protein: CASSFRRFNSYEQYF.

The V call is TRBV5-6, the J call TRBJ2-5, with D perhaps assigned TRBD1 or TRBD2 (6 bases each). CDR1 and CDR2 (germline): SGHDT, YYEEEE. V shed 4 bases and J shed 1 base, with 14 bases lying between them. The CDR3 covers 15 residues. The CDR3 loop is CASSRGPGAQETQYF. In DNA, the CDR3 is TGTGCCAGCAGCCGGGGGCCCGGGGCCCAAGAGACCCAGTACTTC.

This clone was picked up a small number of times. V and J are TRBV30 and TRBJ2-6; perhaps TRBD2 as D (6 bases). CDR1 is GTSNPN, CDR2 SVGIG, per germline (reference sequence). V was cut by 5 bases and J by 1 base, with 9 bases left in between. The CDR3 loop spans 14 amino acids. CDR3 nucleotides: TGTGCCTGGGATCGGGGGTCTGGGGCCAACGTCCTGACTTTC. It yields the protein CAWDRGSGANVLTF.

The CDR3 DNA reads TGTGCCAGCAGCTCAGCGGGAGGCTTAGATACGCAGTATTTT. It specifies CASSSAGGLDTQYF. This chain joins TRBV11-2 and TRBJ2-3; TRBD2 matches at 9 bases. Trimming at V came to 4 bases and at J to 5 bases, leaving 4 bases not matched to a gene. This CDR3 region has 14 residues. The germline V gene has CDR1 SGHAT and CDR2 FQNNGV.

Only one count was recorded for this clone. The CDR3 nucleotides read TGTGCCAGCAGTTCCCCGGGACAAGCCTACGAGCAGTACTTC. This translates into CASSSPGQAYEQYF. The chain combines TRBV6-1 with TRBJ2-7; possibly TRBD1 for D (6 bases). V lost 5 bases and J lost 2, with 13 bases in between. The CDR3 contains 14 residues. The germline V gene has CDR1 MNHNS and CDR2 SASEGT.

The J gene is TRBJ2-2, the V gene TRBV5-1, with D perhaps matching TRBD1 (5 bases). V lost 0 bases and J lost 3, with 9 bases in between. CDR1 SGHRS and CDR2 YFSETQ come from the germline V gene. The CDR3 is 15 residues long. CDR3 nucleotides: TGCGCCAGCAGCTTGGTCTCCAGGGACACCGGGGAGCTGTTTTTT. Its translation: CASSLVSRDTGELFF.

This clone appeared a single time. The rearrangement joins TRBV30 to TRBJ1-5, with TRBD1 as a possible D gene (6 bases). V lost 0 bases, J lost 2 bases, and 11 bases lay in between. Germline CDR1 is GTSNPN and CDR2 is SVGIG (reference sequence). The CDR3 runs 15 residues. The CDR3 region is CAWSVGGIGNQPQHF. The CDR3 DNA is TGTGCCTGGAGTGTAGGGGGAATTGGCAATCAGCCCCAGCATTTT.

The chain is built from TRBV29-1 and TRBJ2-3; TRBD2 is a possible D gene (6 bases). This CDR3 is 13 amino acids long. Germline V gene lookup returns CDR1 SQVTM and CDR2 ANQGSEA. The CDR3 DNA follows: TGCAGTATCTTAGCGGATAGCACAGATACGCAGTATTTT. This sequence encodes CSILADSTDTQYF.

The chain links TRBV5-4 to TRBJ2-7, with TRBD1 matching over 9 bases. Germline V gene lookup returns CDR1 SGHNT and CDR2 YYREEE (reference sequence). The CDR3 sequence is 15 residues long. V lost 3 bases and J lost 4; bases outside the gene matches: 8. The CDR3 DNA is TGTGCCAGCAGCTCGTCGGGACAGGGTGGGTACGAGCAGTACTTC. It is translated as CASSSSGQGGYEQYF.

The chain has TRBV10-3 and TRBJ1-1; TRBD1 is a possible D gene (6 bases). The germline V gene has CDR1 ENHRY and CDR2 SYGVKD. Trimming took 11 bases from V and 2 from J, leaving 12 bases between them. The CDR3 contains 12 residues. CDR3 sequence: CAAGTPNTEAFF. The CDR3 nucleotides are TGTGCCGCAGGGACACCCAACACTGAAGCTTTCTTT.

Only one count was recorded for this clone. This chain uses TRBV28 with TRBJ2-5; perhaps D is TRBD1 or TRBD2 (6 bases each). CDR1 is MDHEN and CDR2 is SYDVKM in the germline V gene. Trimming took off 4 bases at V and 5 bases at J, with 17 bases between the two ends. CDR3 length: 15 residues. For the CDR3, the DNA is TGTGCCAGCAGTTCGGGGGCTATAGGTTTGGAGACCCAGTACTTC. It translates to CASSSGAIGLETQYF.

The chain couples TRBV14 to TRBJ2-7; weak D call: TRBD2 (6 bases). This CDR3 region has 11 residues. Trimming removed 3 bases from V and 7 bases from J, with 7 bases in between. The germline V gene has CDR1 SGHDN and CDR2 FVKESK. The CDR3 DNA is TGTGCCAGCAGCCAGGAGGGGGAGCAGTACTTC. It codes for CASSQEGEQYF.

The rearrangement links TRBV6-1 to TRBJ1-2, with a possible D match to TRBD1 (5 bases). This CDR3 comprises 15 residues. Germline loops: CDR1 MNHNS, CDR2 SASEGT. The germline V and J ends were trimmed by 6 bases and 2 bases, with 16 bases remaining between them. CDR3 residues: CASRSPGRINYGYTF. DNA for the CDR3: TGTGCCAGCAGGAGCCCGGGACGGATAAACTATGGCTACACCTTC.

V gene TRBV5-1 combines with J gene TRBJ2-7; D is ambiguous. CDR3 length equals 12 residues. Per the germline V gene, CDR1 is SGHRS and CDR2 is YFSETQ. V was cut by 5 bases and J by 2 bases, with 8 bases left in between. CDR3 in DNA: TGCGCCAGCAGTTGGGGAACCTACGAGCAGTACTTC. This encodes CASSWGTYEQYF.

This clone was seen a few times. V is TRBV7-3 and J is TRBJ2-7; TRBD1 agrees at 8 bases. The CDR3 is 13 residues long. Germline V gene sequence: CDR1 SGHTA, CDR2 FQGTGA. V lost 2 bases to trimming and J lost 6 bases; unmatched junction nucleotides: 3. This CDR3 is CASSLDRGSEQYF. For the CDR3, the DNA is TGTGCCAGCAGCTTAGACAGGGGAAGCGAGCAGTACTTC.

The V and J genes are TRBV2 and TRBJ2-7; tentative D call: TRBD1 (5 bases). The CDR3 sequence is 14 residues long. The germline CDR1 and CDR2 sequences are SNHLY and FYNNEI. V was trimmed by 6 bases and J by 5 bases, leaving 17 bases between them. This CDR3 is CASSQSQGIHEQYF. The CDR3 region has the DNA TGTGCCAGCAGCCAATCGCAGGGAATCCACGAGCAGTACTTC.

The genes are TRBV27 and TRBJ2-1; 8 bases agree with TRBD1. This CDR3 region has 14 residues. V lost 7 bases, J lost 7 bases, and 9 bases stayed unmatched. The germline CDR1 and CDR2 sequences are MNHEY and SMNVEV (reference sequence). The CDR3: CASTQTGVTNEQFF. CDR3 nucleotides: TGTGCCAGCACCCAGACAGGGGTCACAAATGAGCAGTTCTTC.

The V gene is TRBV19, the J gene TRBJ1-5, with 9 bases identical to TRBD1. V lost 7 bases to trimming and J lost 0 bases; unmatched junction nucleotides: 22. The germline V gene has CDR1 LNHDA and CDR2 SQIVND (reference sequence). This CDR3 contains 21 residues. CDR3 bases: TGTGCCAGTATCGGGACAGGGTATTTTGAGGGCCAGGCCTATAGCAATCAGCCCCAGCATTTT. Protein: CASIGTGYFEGQAYSNQPQHF.

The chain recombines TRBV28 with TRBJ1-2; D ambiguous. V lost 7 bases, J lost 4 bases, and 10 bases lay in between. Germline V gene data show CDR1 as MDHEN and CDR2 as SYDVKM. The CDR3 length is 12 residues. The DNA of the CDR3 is TGTGCCAGCATCTCCGCGGGCTATGGCTACACCTTC. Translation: CASISAGYGYTF.

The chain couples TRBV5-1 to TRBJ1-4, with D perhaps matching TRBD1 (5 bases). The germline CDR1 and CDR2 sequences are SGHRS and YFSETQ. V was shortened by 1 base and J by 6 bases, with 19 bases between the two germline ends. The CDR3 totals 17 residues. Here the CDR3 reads CASSLWGRGPPYEKLFF. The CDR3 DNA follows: TGCGCCAGCAGCTTGTGGGGGAGAGGTCCGCCATATGAAAAACTGTTTTTT.

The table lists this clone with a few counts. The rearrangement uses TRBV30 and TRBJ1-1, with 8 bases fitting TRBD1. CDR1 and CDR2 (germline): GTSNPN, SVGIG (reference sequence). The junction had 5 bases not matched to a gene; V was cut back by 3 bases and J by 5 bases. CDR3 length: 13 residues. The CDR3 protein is CAWRKTGGTEAFF. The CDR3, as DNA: TGTGCCTGGAGGAAAACAGGGGGAACTGAAGCTTTCTTT.

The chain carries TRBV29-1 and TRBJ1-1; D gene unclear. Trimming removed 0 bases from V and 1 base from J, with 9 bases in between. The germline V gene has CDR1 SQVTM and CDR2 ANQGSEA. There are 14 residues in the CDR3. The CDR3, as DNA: TGCAGCGTTGAAGATGGGCGTCGGAACACTGAAGCTTTCTTT. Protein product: CSVEDGRRNTEAFF.